A single sample gave rise to the 26 T cell receptor beta chains below, sequenced in a study of T cell responses to AZD1222 COVID-19 vaccine. TCRdb's table, derived via immunoSEQ multiplex PCR, lists solely in-frame clones and lacks some. The sample records 150,000 or so clones, over 80% being singletons. The specimen was peripheral blood, collected on day 0 of MenACWY control vaccination. Receptors originate from an adult in good health.

J is TRBJ1-1 and V is TRBV28; 12 nucleotides agree with TRBD1. The CDR3 loop spans 15 amino acids. Trimming at V came to 7 bases and at J to 11 bases, leaving 14 bases not matched to a gene. CDR1 is MDHEN and CDR2 is SYDVKM in the germline V gene. For the CDR3, the DNA is TGTGCCAGCACCGTGGGAGGGACAGGGGGCTCTAGGGCTTTCTTT. Protein: CASTVGGTGGSRAFF. Together with reference TRBV28 and TRBJ1-1, the CDR3 gives the full variable domain: DVKVTQSSRYLVKRTGEKVFLECVQDMDHENMFWYRQDPGLGLRLIYFSYDVKMKEKGDIPEGYSVSREKKERFSLILESASTNQTSMYLCASTVGGTGGSRAFFGQGTRLTVV.

The chain is built from TRBV7-9 and TRBJ2-7; D possibly corresponds to TRBD1 (5 bases). Trimming stripped 5 bases from V and 1 base from J, with 15 bases between. This CDR3 contains 15 residues. The V gene's germline CDR1 is SEHNR and CDR2 FQNEAQ (reference sequence). The CDR3 here is CASSIPEQGSYEQYF. In DNA, the CDR3 is TGTGCCAGCAGCATCCCGGAGCAGGGATCCTACGAGCAGTACTTC. The full variable domain, its missing parts supplied by reference TRBV7-9 and TRBJ2-7, is DTGVSQNPRHKITKRGQNVTFRCDPISEHNRLYWYRQTLGQGPEFLTYFQNEAQLEKSRLLSDRFSAERPKGSFSTLEIQRTEQGDSAMYLCASSIPEQGSYEQYFGPGTRLTVT.

CDR3 bases: TGTGCCATCAGTGAGTCGGTAACAGGGGGAGGCTACGGTAATGAAAAACTGTTTTTT. Protein sequence: CAISESVTGGGYGNEKLFF. The V gene is TRBV10-3, the J gene TRBJ1-4, with 8 positions matching TRBD1. Germline V lookup: CDR1 ENHRY, CDR2 SYGVKD. This CDR3 spans 19 amino acids. J lost 4 bases, V lost 0 bases, and 13 bases had no gene match.

The CDR3 region is CASSQDLQGGYTF. The CDR3 nucleotides are TGTGCCAGCAGCCAAGATTTACAAGGCGGCTACACCTTC. The gene calls are TRBV4-2 and TRBJ1-2; D remains ambiguous. CDR3 size: 13 residues. V gave up 0 bases and J gave up 8 bases, with 10 bases separating them. Germline-derived CDR1 and CDR2 are LGHNA and YNFKEQ.

The chain uses TRBV7-2 and TRBJ1-1; 12 nucleotides align to TRBD1. The CDR3 is 14 residues long. Germline loops: CDR1 SGHTA, CDR2 FQGNSA. Trimming cost V 5 bases and J 5 bases; bases outside gene matches: 3. This chain's CDR3 is CASSGDRGRTEAFF. CDR3 DNA sequence: TGTGCCAGCAGCGGGGACAGGGGGCGTACTGAAGCTTTCTTT.

The rearrangement uses TRBV6-1 and TRBJ1-1; 7 nucleotides align to TRBD1. CDR1 is MNHNS and CDR2 is SASEGT in the germline V gene. With 2 bases clipped from V and 3 bases from J, the junction kept 0 bases outside the gene matches. The CDR3 is made up of 13 amino acids. CDR3 in DNA: TGTGCCAGCAGTGAAACAGGGGACACTGAAGCTTTCTTT. This encodes CASSETGDTEAFF.

This chain joins TRBV18 and TRBJ1-1, with unresolved D. The CDR3 extends over 13 amino acids. Per the germline V gene, CDR1 is KGHSH and CDR2 is LQKENI. The V end was cut by 3 bases, the J end by 3 bases, with 8 bases between. In nucleotides, the CDR3 is TGTGCCAGCTCACCCGACGTAGACACTGAAGCTTTCTTT. It is translated as CASSPDVDTEAFF.

CDR3 amino acids: CATSDRGKGHEQYF. The CDR3 coding sequence is TGTGCCACCAGTGATCGAGGGAAAGGCCACGAGCAGTACTTC. The J gene is TRBJ2-7, the V gene TRBV24-1; tentatively, D is TRBD2 (5 bases). V was shortened by 3 bases and J by 5 bases, with 13 bases between the two germline ends. Germline V gives CDR1 KGHDR, CDR2 SFDVKD. This CDR3 is built from 14 residues.

This chain links TRBV9 with TRBJ1-1; D remains ambiguous. The CDR3 spans 15 residues. Germline V gives CDR1 SGDLS, CDR2 YYNGEE. V was trimmed by 0 bases and J by 1 base, leaving 10 bases between them. CDR3 DNA sequence: TGTGCCAGCAGCGTAGAGGGCAGGTGGAACACTGAAGCTTTCTTT. Amino acid sequence: CASSVEGRWNTEAFF.

The genes are TRBV6-5 and TRBJ1-5; 7 nucleotides match TRBD1. The J segment lost 4 bases and the V segment lost 10 bases, leaving 10 bases of the junction unmatched. The CDR3 has 14 amino acids. Looked up from germline, CDR1 is MNHEY and CDR2 is SVGAGI. The CDR3 here is CAIGGRVGNQPQHF. The CDR3 DNA sequence: TGTGCCATAGGGGGCAGGGTGGGGAATCAGCCCCAGCATTTT.

J is TRBJ2-1 and V is TRBV7-9, with D perhaps matching TRBD1 or TRBD2 (5 bases each). The CDR3 totals 14 residues. V was clipped by 1 base and J by 5 bases, with 9 bases between them. Germline CDR1 and CDR2: SEHNR and FQNEAQ (reference sequence). Here the CDR3 DNA reads TGTGCCAGCAGCTTAGGGGGACGCCACAATGAGCAGTTCTTC. Translating it yields CASSLGGRHNEQFF.

This chain uses TRBV6-1 with TRBJ2-2; TRBD1 matches 9 bases. The CDR3 is 15 amino acids. Unmatched junction bases numbered 2, after V lost 3 bases and J lost 3 bases. Per the germline V gene, CDR1 is MNHNS and CDR2 is SASEGT. The DNA for the CDR3 is TGTGCCAGCAGTGAGACAGGGGGGTACACCGGGGAGCTGTTTTTT. Translated, it gives CASSETGGYTGELFF.

For the CDR3, the DNA is TGTGCCAGCAGTGACGGGGTAGGATCCACAGATACGCAGTATTTT. Protein: CASSDGVGSTDTQYF. The chain recombines TRBV6-4 with TRBJ2-3; no firm D call. Germline V gene data show CDR1 as MRHNA and CDR2 as SNTAGT. This CDR3 spans 15 amino acids. Between the trimmed V and J ends, which lost 2 bases and 2 bases, there was a span of 11 bases.

V and J are TRBV19 and TRBJ1-1; no firm D call. Germline CDR1 LNHDA, CDR2 SQIVND (reference sequence). The CDR3 has 13 residues. The ends were cut back, 5 bases at V and 1 base at J, with 8 bases in the middle. CDR3 sequence: CASSPDPNTEAFF. The CDR3 region has the DNA TGTGCCAGTAGTCCCGACCCGAACACTGAAGCTTTCTTT.

The CDR3 reads CASSGGQLNTEAFF. CDR3 DNA sequence: TGCGCCAGCAGCGGGGGACAGTTGAACACTGAAGCTTTCTTT. The rearrangement links TRBV5-1 to TRBJ1-1; TRBD1 matches 7 bases. The V segment lost 4 bases and the J segment 0 bases; nucleotides outside the gene matches: 3. CDR1 is SGHRS, CDR2 YFSETQ, per germline. This CDR3 has 14 amino acids.

The chain couples TRBV5-8 to TRBJ1-3, with D hard to call. V was pared by 2 bases and J by 0 bases, with 15 bases between. The CDR3 covers 17 residues. Per the germline V gene, CDR1 is SGHTS and CDR2 is YDEGEE. In DNA, the CDR3 is TGTGCCAGCAGCTTTTCGGCAGACCTCGACTCTGGAAACACCATATATTTT. Translation: CASSFSADLDSGNTIYF. Filled out from reference TRBV5-8 and TRBJ1-3, the complete variable domain reads EAGVTQSPTHLIKTRGQQATLRCSPISGHTSVYWYQQALGLGLQFLLWYDEGEERNRGNFPPRFSGRQFPNYSSELNVNALELEDSALYLCASSFSADLDSGNTIYFGEGSWLTVV.

With respect to this clone: One end of the junction varies from germline; a read error may be responsible. The chain carries TRBV5-4 and TRBJ2-1; 9 nucleotides match TRBD1. This CDR3 is built from 15 residues. Germline V CDR1 and CDR2: SGHNT, YYREEE (reference sequence). CDR3 coding DNA: TGTGCCACCAGCACACGACAGGGGGCCTACAATGAGCAGTTCTTC. Its translation is CATSTRQGAYNEQFF.

This clone occurred a few times. The chain recombines TRBV10-1 with TRBJ2-1; TRBD1 is a possible D gene (8 bases). Between the trimmed V and J ends, which lost 0 bases and 8 bases, there was a span of 14 bases. This CDR3 spans 15 amino acids. The V gene's germline CDR1 is WNHNN and CDR2 SYGVQD (reference sequence). CDR3: CASSESTGAGDEQFF. Written as DNA, the CDR3 is TGCGCCAGCAGTGAGTCGACAGGGGCGGGGGATGAGCAGTTCTTC.

This chain joins TRBV9 and TRBJ2-7; D unresolved. Germline V lookup: CDR1 SGDLS, CDR2 YYNGEE. Trimming took 3 bases from V and 0 from J, leaving 13 bases between them. This CDR3 is built from 15 residues. This chain's CDR3 is CASSASWASSYEQYF. The CDR3 bases are TGTGCCAGCAGCGCCTCTTGGGCTAGCTCCTACGAGCAGTACTTC.

This chain links TRBV27 with TRBJ2-2; 8 nucleotides line up with TRBD2. V gave up 6 bases and J gave up 4 bases; unmatched junction bases: 7. Germline V gene lookup returns CDR1 MNHEY and CDR2 SMNVEV (reference sequence). This CDR3 contains 15 residues. CDR3 nucleotide sequence: TGTGCCAGCAGAAACGGGGGGGCAAGCACCGGGGAGCTGTTTTTT. This encodes CASRNGGASTGELFF.

This clone was observed a single time. The chain has TRBV19 and TRBJ1-5; possibly TRBD1 for D (6 bases). V shed 6 bases and J shed 5 bases, with 11 bases lying between them. Germline CDR1 LNHDA, CDR2 SQIVND (reference sequence). The length of the CDR3 is 13 residues. The CDR3 is CASSEQGDQPQHF. The CDR3 coding sequence is TGTGCCAGTAGCGAACAGGGTGATCAGCCCCAGCATTTT.

This chain uses TRBV14 with TRBJ1-1; D uncertain. Trimming removed 1 base at V and 1 base at J, with 13 bases between. The V gene's germline CDR1 is SGHDN and CDR2 FVKESK. This CDR3 spans 16 amino acids. The CDR3 is CASSQVFGMGNTEAFF. The CDR3 DNA follows: TGTGCCAGCAGCCAAGTATTCGGGATGGGGAACACTGAAGCTTTCTTT.

Only a few counts were recorded for this clone. The rearrangement joins TRBV11-2 to TRBJ1-4, with 9 bases identical to TRBD1. Trimming took 2 bases from V and 7 from J; bases not matched to a gene: 2. The CDR3 contains 14 residues. CDR1 and CDR2 (germline): SGHAT, FQNNGV. For the CDR3, the DNA is TGTGCCAGCAGCTTAATGGGACAGGGTGAAAAACTGTTTTTT. It is translated as CASSLMGQGEKLFF.

The chain uses TRBV5-1 and TRBJ1-1; 10 bases align to TRBD1. The V gene's germline CDR1 is SGHRS and CDR2 YFSETQ. The V segment lost 0 bases and the J segment 1 base; nucleotides outside the gene matches: 0. There are 15 residues in the CDR3. CDR3 residues: CASSLGDRGNTEAFF. CDR3 DNA sequence: TGCGCCAGCAGCTTGGGGGACAGGGGGAACACTGAAGCTTTCTTT.

This rearrangement joins TRBV5-4 to TRBJ2-1, with TRBD1 matching over 10 bases. The J segment lost 4 bases and the V segment lost 4 bases, leaving 5 bases of the junction unmatched. Germline CDR1 and CDR2: SGHNT and YYREEE (reference sequence). The length of the CDR3 is 15 residues. CDR3 coding DNA: TGTGCCAGCAGCGCTGACAGGGGGCCTTACAATGAGCAGTTCTTC. The encoded protein is CASSADRGPYNEQFF.

The chain joins TRBV7-9 to TRBJ1-4, with D tentatively TRBD1 (5 bases). V lost 2 bases and J lost 11, with 21 bases in between. The CDR3 covers 16 residues. Germline CDR1 SEHNR, CDR2 FQNEAQ (reference sequence). CDR3 DNA sequence: TGTGCCAGCAGCTTACGGGACTGGGGCTTGGAGAAGAAACTGTTTTTT. It codes for CASSLRDWGLEKKLFF.